This T cell receptor beta chain is drawn from a study of cytomegalovirus exposure and HLA in healthy donors. Generated by immunoSEQ multiplex PCR, the TCRdb table keeps only in-frame clones and is missing some. The sample has approximately 160,000 clones; more than 70% are singletons. This CDR3 has 15 amino acids. In germline, CDR1 is SGHAT, CDR2 FQDESV (reference sequence). The trim removed 3 bases at V and 7 bases at J, leaving 4 bases unmatched. This chain joins TRBV11-1 and TRBJ1-6, with 9 nucleotides matching TRBD1. The receptor was isolated from a man aged 30 to 39 in good health and CMV-seropositive. The sample comprised PBMCs. CDR3 coding DNA: TGTGCCAGCAGCTTCCGGACAGGGGAAAATTCACCCCTCCACTTT. Its protein is CASSFRTGENSPLHF.